This is a list of T cell receptor beta chains from one sample in a study of vaccination and CD4 T cells after COVID-19. TCRdb processed the PCR reads anew with MiXCR; each CDR3 protein has one entry. The data contain around 15,000 distinct CDR3 sequences, roughly three fifths of them singletons. These receptors are not linked to any known antigen. Sequences were obtained from CD4+ T cells from blood, cultured in vitro. The receptor source for this set is a human donor who had recovered from COVID-19. CDR3s include the opening cysteine and the closing phenylalanine or tryptophan. A D gene is named only where the DNA matches it firmly. Where a row states a size, it is once, few, many or the class of an expanded clone; other rows omit it.

TRBJ1-1 | - | - | TRBV7-3 | CASSPGQTHTEAFF | TGTGCCAGCAGCCCCGGGCAGACGCACACTGAAGCTTTCTTT
TRBJ1-2 | TRBD1 | few | TRBV20-1 | CSAGTVNPYGYTF | TGCAGTGCCGGGACAGTCAATCCCTATGGCTACACCTTC
TRBJ1-6 | - | - | TRBV2 | CASSEARAADNSPLHF | TGTGCCAGCAGTGAAGCGCGGGCAGCCGATAATTCACCCCTCCACTTT
TRBJ1-1 | - | - | TRBV20-1 | CSARDRGTQSEAFF | TGCAGTGCTAGAGATCGAGGGACTCAATCTGAAGCTTTCTTT
TRBJ2-5 | - | - | TRBV2 | CASNRGQETQYF | TGTGCCAGCAACCGGGGACAAGAGACCCAGTACTTC
TRBJ1-2 | - | - | TRBV29-1 | CSVEGSGGGYTF | TGCAGCGTTGAAGGGTCAGGCGGTGGCTACACCTTC
TRBJ1-5 | - | few | TRBV5-1 | CASSRQPNQPQHF | TGCGCCAGCAGCAGGCAGCCCAATCAGCCCCAGCATTTT
TRBJ1-2 | TRBD1 | - | TRBV20-1 | CSALRQGALYTF | TGCAGTGCTCTTAGACAGGGGGCCCTCTACACCTTC
TRBJ1-1 | - | - | TRBV20-1 | CSARIPGFRTEAFF | TGCAGTGCTAGAATCCCAGGGTTTCGCACTGAAGCTTTCTTT
TRBJ1-2 | - | - | TRBV7-2 | CASSLARATNYGYTF | TGTGCCAGCAGCTTGGCCAGGGCGACTAACTATGGCTACACCTTC
TRBJ1-1 | - | - | TRBV6-1 | CASARLEAFF | TGTGCCAGCGCCCGGCTTGAAGCTTTCTTT
TRBJ1-2 | - | few | TRBV12-3/TRBV12-4 | CASSLASGGYTF | TGTGCCAGCAGTTTAGCGAGTGGTGGCTACACCTTC
TRBJ2-2 | - | once | TRBV6-1 | CASSRGGGRWTGELFF | TGTGCCAGCAGTCGTGGGGGGGGGCGATGGACCGGGGAGCTGTTTTTT
TRBJ1-1 | - | once | TRBV7-9 | CASSTGLWVLDTEAFF | TGTGCCAGCAGCACCGGGCTTTGGGTACTGGACACTGAAGCTTTCTTT
TRBJ2-1 | - | large | TRBV20-1 | CSAGRGTEEYNEQFF | TGCAGTGCTGGCCGGGGGACGGAGGAATACAATGAGCAGTTCTTC